This T cell receptor (beta chain) was recovered during a study of blood T cell repertoires in COVID-19. Study-level information: The United States, Italy and Spain provided the acute and convalescent COVID-19 samples. In each case, the material was cDNA or gDNA derived from T cells, B-cell-depleted T cells, or PBMCs.

In the study's own analysis: Estimated nucleated cell counts came from reference gene primer amplification. TCRdb keeps only in-frame clones here, not all; method: immunoSEQ multiplex PCR. V, J and clone size reflect that table, while D and trimming were determined from the DNA. In the table there are some 130,000 clones, around 76% of which are singletons. The CDR3 loop spans 14 amino acids. Trimming stripped 0 bases from V and 1 base from J, with 7 bases between. From germline, CDR1 is SGHDT and CDR2 YYEEEE. Source material: peripheral blood. This receptor was taken from a human donor in a cohort sampled during active COVID-19. J is TRBJ1-1 and V is TRBV5-6; the D is unclear. CDR3 loop: CASSLGLANTEAFF. In DNA form, the CDR3 reads TGTGCCAGCAGCTTGGGGCTGGCGAACACTGAAGCTTTCTTT.